The TCR beta chain under discussion was sequenced for a study of blood T cells in healthy people across ages (dated by TCRdb to between 2015 and 2016). The study in broad terms: In model experiments, template switching captured about one uniquely barcoded TCR beta cDNA molecule for every two T cells. To track age-related changes in TCR beta repertoire diversity, the study relied on deep sequencing normalized with unique cDNA molecular identifiers. Donors were grouped into four age groups: young (average roughly 15 years), middle-aged (under 40), aged (approximately 67) and long-lived (less than 85). To avoid experimental bias, donors of different ages were distributed randomly across sequencing lanes. For two donors (one aged 18 to 30 and one aged 80 or older), the study analyzed two additional independent replicas of 1 million unique cDNA reads from the same blood draw.

Details on this clonotype: Its antigen has not been determined. There are no base qualities to consult, and no much larger clone falls within one base.

The roughly 37 donors, aged about 6 to 95 years, were systemically healthy Caucasian individuals from Russia. Each donor gave 8 to 10 milliliters of peripheral blood, collected into EDTA-treated Vacutainer tubes. PBMCs were isolated by Ficoll-Paque density-gradient centrifugation, with at least 6 million obtained per sample. Trizol reagent was used to extract total RNA from the PBMCs, yielding at least 6 micrograms per sample. For every donor, an aliquot of PBMCs went through flow cytometry to measure the percentages of naive CD45RAhigh/CD27high T cells. The germline V gene provides CDR1 SGHTA and CDR2 FQGNSA. From its cysteine to its phenylalanine, the CDR3 spans 13 amino acids. Left in the record is the CDR3 DNA by itself, 39 bases read in frame from the first base. V loses 1 base, J loses 3 bases, and the germline ends lie 6 bases apart. Findings and caveats that apply to the study as a whole: Compared with the aged group, the long-lived group had more naive CD4+ T cells, fewer expanded clones and increased TCR diversity, suggesting age selection. Estimates of total diversity from one million sequenced T cells were regarded as lower bounds and underestimates. Because donor CMV infection status was unknown, age-related changes in expanded clonotypes were potentially confounded. As age increased, observed TCR beta diversity per million T cells dropped in a roughly linear way, and a significant reduction was already evident by age 40. The percentage of naive T cells measured by flow cytometry correlated strongly with observed TCR beta diversity. Bulk unsorted PBMC profiling prevented conclusive comparison of naive and antigen-experienced compartments.

Libraries were made using 5' RACE. Instrument used: Illumina HiSeq 2500. A second PCR of 7 to 11 cycles was performed with a sample-barcoded 5' primer and a J-beta primer mix. A unique molecular identifier was introduced onto each TCR beta cDNA molecule by a template-switch 5' adaptor carrying 12 random nucleotides. Each sample yielded at least 3 million CDR3-containing paired-end reads. The Mint cDNA synthesis kit, primed by a TRBC-specific oligonucleotide, was used to synthesize first-strand cDNA from all RNA. All cDNA was treated with uracil-DNA glycosylase and then went through a first 18-cycle PCR with the universal primers M1SS and BC2_uni_R. The original methods were these. For normalization, 1 million high-quality reads, each with a distinct molecular identifier, were randomly selected from each sample. Instead of being binned into consensus sequences, reads that shared molecular identifiers were thrown out. MiTCR, set to a Q25 quality threshold and the strictest error-elimination algorithm, was used for CDR3 identification, clonotype clustering and error correction. A nonparametric unseen species model with Euler transformation was used to estimate lower-bound total TCR beta diversity. Through fastp at Q25 and MiXCR, TCRdb rebuilt clones from the public reads, retaining in-frame beta chains. Each CDR3 protein appears once, grouped with its most common genes and DNA. These V and J calls originate from TCRdb's pipeline instead of the authors' own analysis. Here the sample has about 1,400,000 distinct CDR3 sequences; roughly 60% occur a single time. Jointly, the top ten make up over 5.5% of the sample.

The sequence came from a man aged 18 to 30 in good health. This chain is built from TRBV7-2 and TRBJ1-1, with no reliable assignment of the D segment. Sequenced material: blood. This receptor has the CDR3 CASSLEQYTEAFF. Here is the DNA: TGTGCCAGCAGCTTAGAACAGTACACTGAAGCTTTCTTT.